A selection of T cell receptor beta chains follows, all from one sample in a study of T cells after yellow fever vaccination. Each CDR3 protein is one row after TCRdb ran MiXCR on the 5' RACE reads. The repertoire holds a few hundred thousand distinct CDR3 sequences, with less than 8.5% as singletons. The sample consisted of CD4+ T cells sorted from PBMCs, taken 15 days after the yellow fever booster vaccination. The origin of the receptors is a young man who received the YFV17D yellow fever vaccine. Both conserved end residues are part of each CDR3. Fields, in order: J gene, clone size, V gene, D gene, CDR3 DNA, CDR3 protein. D genes are given only for firm matches. Clone sizes are given selectively: once, few, many, or a class where the clone is expanded.

>TRBJ2-7|.|TRBV28|TRBD1
TGTGCCAGCAGCTCCAGGGGGAGACACTCCTACGAGCAGTACTTC
CASSSRGRHSYEQYF
>TRBJ2-1|many|TRBV4-3|.
TGCGCCAGCAGCCTAGGGGGGGGGAATGAGCAGTTCTTC
CASSLGGGNEQFF
>TRBJ2-7|many|TRBV6-6|TRBD2
TGTGCCATCCTAAGCGGGAGCCAGGGCGAGCAGTACTTC
CAILSGSQGEQYF
>TRBJ1-5|.|TRBV28|.
TGTGCCAGCAGTCGATCCGGGTCCCGACTGCAGCCCCAGCATTTT
CASSRSGSRLQPQHF
>TRBJ2-7|many|TRBV18|.
TGTGCCAGCTCACCAGACTTCCGATACGAGCAGTACTTC
CASSPDFRYEQYF
>TRBJ2-3|few|TRBV7-6|.
TGTGCCAGCAGCCCGCGAAGGGGTCGCTCCACAGATACGCAGTATTTT
CASSPRRGRSTDTQYF
>TRBJ1-5|few|TRBV20-1|TRBD1
TGCAGTGCTAGGGACAGGGTTTCAGATCAGCCCCAGCATTTT
CSARDRVSDQPQHF
>TRBJ2-7|many|TRBV20-1|TRBD1
TGCAGTGGGACAGGGGACGGGTTTTACGAGCAGTACTTC
CSGTGDGFYEQYF
>TRBJ2-1|many|TRBV6-5|TRBD2
TGTGCCAGCAGTTACCGGACTAGCGGGAGCCGCTCCTACAATGAGCAGTTCTTC
CASSYRTSGSRSYNEQFF
>TRBJ1-2|.|TRBV4-3|.
TGCGCCAGCAGCCAAGATTCTGTGACAGCTAACTATGGCTACACCTTC
CASSQDSVTANYGYTF
>TRBJ2-4|few|TRBV5-1|.
TGCGCCAGCAGCTCCTTGACCCCAAACATTCAGTACTTC
CASSSLTPNIQYF
>TRBJ2-1|.|TRBV7-2|TRBD2
TGTGCCAGCAGACGCTCCGGGACTAGCGGGAGTAATGAGCAGTTCTTC
CASRRSGTSGSNEQFF
>TRBJ2-7|many|TRBV20-1|.
TGCAGTGCTGCAGGGTCTGTTAGCTCCTACGAGCAGTACTTC
CSAAGSVSSYEQYF
>TRBJ1-3|few|TRBV2|TRBD1
TGTGCCAACACGCTGGACAGGGCGGGTTCGGGAGCTGGAAACACCATATATTTT
CANTLDRAGSGAGNTIYF
>TRBJ2-1|many|TRBV20-1|TRBD2
TGCAGTGCTAGTATCAGCGGGAGCGCGAATGAGCAGTTCTTC
CSASISGSANEQFF
>TRBJ2-1|.|TRBV6-2/TRBV6-3|.
TGTGCCAGCAGTGTTATTGGGGTGGAGCAGTTCTTC
CASSVIGVEQFF
>TRBJ1-4|many|TRBV7-9|.
TGTGCCAGCAGTCCTCTCTTCGTACGGGATGAAAAACTGTTTTTT
CASSPLFVRDEKLFF
>TRBJ1-5|.|TRBV23-1|TRBD1
TGCGCCAGCAGTCAAGGGACAGGGGTTGCCGGATATCAGCCCCAGCATTTT
CASSQGTGVAGYQPQHF
>TRBJ1-2|.|TRBV20-1|.
TGCAGTACACCGACCTCAGGACAGACGTCGGAGGATTGGTATGGCTACACCTTC
CSTPTSGQTSEDWYGYTF
>TRBJ1-1|.|TRBV12-3/TRBV12-4|.
TGTGCCAGCAGCCCCGGGGACACTCAGAACACTGAAGCTTTCTTT
CASSPGDTQNTEAFF
>TRBJ2-1|.|TRBV7-9|.
TGTGCCAGCAGCGTACAAGGAGAGGCATACAATGAGCAGTTCTTC
CASSVQGEAYNEQFF
>TRBJ2-1|few|TRBV24-1|TRBD2
TGTGCCACCAGTGGTCTAGCGGGAAACAATGAGCAGTTCTTC
CATSGLAGNNEQFF
>TRBJ2-5|many|TRBV5-1|.
TGCGCCAGCAGCGGGGATAGCGGAGAGACCCAGTACTTC
CASSGDSGETQYF
>TRBJ1-4|.|TRBV7-2|.
TGTGCCAGCAGCTTATCCGGGGGGCTGGCTAATGAAAAACTGTTTTTT
CASSLSGGLANEKLFF
>TRBJ2-5|many|TRBV11-2|TRBD1
TGTGCCAGCATCCTATCAGCCCCAGGGGGCTGGCAAGAGACCCAGTACTTC
CASILSAPGGWQETQYF